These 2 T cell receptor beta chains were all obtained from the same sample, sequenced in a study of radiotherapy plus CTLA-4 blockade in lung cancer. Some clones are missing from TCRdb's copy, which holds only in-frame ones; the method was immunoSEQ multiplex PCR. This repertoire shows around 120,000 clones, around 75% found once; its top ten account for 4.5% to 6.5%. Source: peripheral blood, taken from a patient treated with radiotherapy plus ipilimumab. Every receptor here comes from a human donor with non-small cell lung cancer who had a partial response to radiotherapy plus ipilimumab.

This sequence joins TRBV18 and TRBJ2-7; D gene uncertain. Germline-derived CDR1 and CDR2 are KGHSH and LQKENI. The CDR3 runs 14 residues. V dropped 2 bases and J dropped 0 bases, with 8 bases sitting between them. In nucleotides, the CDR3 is TGTGCCAGCTCACCAGACGGTAGCTCCTACGAGCAGTACGTC. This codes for CASSPDGSSYEQYV.

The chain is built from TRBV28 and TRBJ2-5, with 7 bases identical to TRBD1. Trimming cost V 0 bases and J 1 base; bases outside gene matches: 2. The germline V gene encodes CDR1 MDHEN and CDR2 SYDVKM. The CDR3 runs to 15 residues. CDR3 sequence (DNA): TGTGCCAGCAGTTTATGGGCAGGGGGCCAAGAGACCCAGTACTTC. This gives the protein CASSLWAGGQETQYF. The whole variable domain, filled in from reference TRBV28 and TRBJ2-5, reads DVKVTQSSRYLVKRTGEKVFLECVQDMDHENMFWYRQDPGLGLRLIYFSYDVKMKEKGDIPEGYSVSREKKERFSLILESASTNQTSMYLCASSLWAGGQETQYFGPGTRLLVL.